Described below is a single TCR beta chain sequence and its context. The antigen remains unidentified. This record comes from a study of T cell responses to AZD1222 COVID-19 vaccine. Across the study: Pooled together were second doses at about 4 or about 12 weeks. Findings and limits, study-wide: The donor cohort was predominantly white British with a female majority, and clonal diversity may have been underestimated.

Measured with immunoSEQ multiplex PCR; TCRdb has only the in-frame clones, and not every one. The sample includes about 120,000 clones, 86% of them seen just once. Germline V gives CDR1 LGHNA, CDR2 YNFKEQ. The CDR3 sequence is 16 residues long. J lost 3 bases, V lost 1 base, and 6 bases had no gene match. V gene TRBV4-2 combines with J gene TRBJ2-7, with 10 bases aligning to TRBD2. Source: peripheral blood, taken on day 0 of AZD1222 vaccination. The receptor's source is an adult in good health. CDR3 protein: CASSQAGTSAIYEQYF. Here the CDR3 DNA reads TGTGCCAGCAGCCAAGCAGGGACTAGCGCGATCTACGAGCAGTACTTC.